This T cell receptor (beta chain) derives from a study of T cells after yellow fever vaccination. Findings and limits, study-wide: Reappearance after the booster was observed for most primary-vaccination clones (96% CD4, just over 85% CD8). Almost every vaccine-responding clonotype was undetectable in sorted memory subsets on day 0.

The CDR3 is 13 residues long. Germline V gene sequence: CDR1 GTSNPN, CDR2 SVGIG (reference sequence). Between the trimmed V and J ends, which lost 1 base and 0 bases, there was a span of 3 bases. This clonotype has a count of ten or more. Each CDR3 protein gets one entry after TCRdb re-called the 5' RACE reads with MiXCR. This table holds tens of thousands of distinct CDR3 sequences, under 12% found once. This clonotype was obtained from a man younger than 35 who received the YFV17D yellow fever vaccine. The gene calls are TRBV30 and TRBJ1-4; D uncertain. The sample was PBMCs, either bulk or a sorted T-cell subset (CD4+, CD8+, memory, or dextramer-sorted; not recorded which), taken approximately 15 days after the first yellow fever vaccination. The CDR3 DNA reads TGTGCCTGGAGTGAGGCAACTAATGAAAAACTGTTTTTT. This sequence encodes CAWSEATNEKLFF.